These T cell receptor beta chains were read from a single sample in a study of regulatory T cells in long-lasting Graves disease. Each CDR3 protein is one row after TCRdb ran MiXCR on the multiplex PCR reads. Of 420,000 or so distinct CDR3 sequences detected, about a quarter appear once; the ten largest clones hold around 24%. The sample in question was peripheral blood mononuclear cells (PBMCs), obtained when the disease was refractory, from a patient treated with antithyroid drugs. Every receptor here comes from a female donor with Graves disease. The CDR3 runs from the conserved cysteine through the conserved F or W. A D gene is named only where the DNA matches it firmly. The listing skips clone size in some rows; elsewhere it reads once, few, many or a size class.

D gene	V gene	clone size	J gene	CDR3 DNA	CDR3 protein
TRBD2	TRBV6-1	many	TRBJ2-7	TGTGCCAGTCATAAAGGGACTAGAGCCTACGAGCAGTACTTC	CASHKGTRAYEQYF
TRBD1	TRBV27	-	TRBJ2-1	TGTGCCAGCAGTCCCGCGACAGGGTACAATGAGCAGTTCTTC	CASSPATGYNEQFF
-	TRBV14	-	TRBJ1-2	TGTGCCTGCAGCCTAAGCCAGGGGAATGGCTACACCTTC	CACSLSQGNGYTF
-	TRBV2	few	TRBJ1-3	TGTGCCAGCCGAGGACAGCTCTCTGGAAACACCATATATTTT	CASRGQLSGNTIYF
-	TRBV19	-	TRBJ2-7	TGTGCCAGTAGTATCACGGGAGCCCTCTACGAGCAGTACTTC	CASSITGALYEQYF
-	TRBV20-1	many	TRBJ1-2	TGCAGTGCTAGACTGACAGGAACCTATGGCTACACCTTC	CSARLTGTYGYTF
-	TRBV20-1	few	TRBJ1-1	TGCAGTGCCCCGGAGGTCAGGGCCACTGAAGCTTTCTTT	CSAPEVRATEAFF
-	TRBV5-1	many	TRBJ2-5	-	CASSSSGGQETQYF
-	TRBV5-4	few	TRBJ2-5	TGTGCCAGCAGACCGCCGGGGACTGGAATTGGCCAAGAGACCCAGTACTTC	CASRPPGTGIGQETQYF
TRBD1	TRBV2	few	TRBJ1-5	TGTGCCAGCAGAGAAGACAGGGGGCGACATCAGCCCCAGCATTTT	CASREDRGRHQPQHF
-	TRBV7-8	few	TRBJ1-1	TGTGCCAGCAGCTGGGGGGGGGATGAGGCTTTCTTT	CASSWGGDEAFF
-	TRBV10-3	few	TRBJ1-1	TGTGCCAGCAGTGAGGGGGGGGAAAAAGAAGCTTTCTTT	CASSEGGEKEAFF
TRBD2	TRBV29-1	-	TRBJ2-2	TGCAGCGTTGATGGAATAGCGGGAGGGCCCGCCGGGGAGCTGTTTTTT	CSVDGIAGGPAGELFF
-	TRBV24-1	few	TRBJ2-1	TGTGCCACCAGTGACCTAAATACAAACGGGCAGTTCTTC	CATSDLNTNGQFF
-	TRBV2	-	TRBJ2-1	TGTGCCAGCAGTGAAGCATCCCCATCGTTGGATGAGCAGTTCTTC	CASSEASPSLDEQFF
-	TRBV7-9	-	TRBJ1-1	TGTGCCAGCAGGATGGGGGGTGCCACTGAAGCTTTCTTT	CASRMGGATEAFF
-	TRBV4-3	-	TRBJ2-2	TGCGCCAGCAGCCAAGAAGGACACCTCTTAACCGGGGAGCTGTTTTTT	CASSQEGHLLTGELFF
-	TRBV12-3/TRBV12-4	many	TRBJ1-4	TGTGCCAGCAGTTTGACAGCCGCTAATGAAAAACTGTTTTTT	CASSLTAANEKLFF
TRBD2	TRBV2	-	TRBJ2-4	TGTGCCAGCAGTGAACGGGGGACTAGCGGGAGAGAGGCCAAAAACATTCAGTACTTC	CASSERGTSGREAKNIQYF
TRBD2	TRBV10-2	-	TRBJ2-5	TGCGCCAGCAGTGTCCTAGCGGGGGGAGAGACCCAGTACTTC	CASSVLAGGETQYF
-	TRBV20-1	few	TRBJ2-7	TGCAGTGCTAGAGATACAGGGTACATCTACGAGCAGTACTTC	CSARDTGYIYEQYF
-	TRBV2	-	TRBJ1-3	TGTGCCAGCAGTGGGCCAGCGAGGGCTGGAAACACCATATATTTT	CASSGPARAGNTIYF
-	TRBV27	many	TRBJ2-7	TGTGCCAGCTCCTCGTCGTCCGGGACGGGACCTTACGAGCAGTACTTC	CASSSSSGTGPYEQYF
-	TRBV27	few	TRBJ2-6	TGTGCCAGCAGTCCTGTCTCTGGGGCCAACGTCCTGACTTTC	CASSPVSGANVLTF
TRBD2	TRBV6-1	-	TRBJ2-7	TGTGCCAGCACCTCGTGGACTAGCGGGGCCTACGAGCAGTACTTC	CASTSWTSGAYEQYF
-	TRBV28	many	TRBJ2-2	TGTGCCAGCAGTTTAGTCATATCGAACACCGGGGAGCTGTTTTTT	CASSLVISNTGELFF
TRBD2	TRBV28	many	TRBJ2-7	TGTGCCAGCAGTTCCCGGGGAGGGCCAGTCGGGTACGAGCAGTACTTC	CASSSRGGPVGYEQYF
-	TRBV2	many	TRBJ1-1	TGTGCCAGCAGTGGCGGACAGTCTGAAGCTTTCTTT	CASSGGQSEAFF
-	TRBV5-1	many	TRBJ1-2	TGTGCCAGCAGTCTCTCGGCGAACTATGGCTACACCTTC	CASSLSANYGYTF
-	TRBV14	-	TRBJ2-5	TGTGCCAGCAGCCATTCGGAGACCCAGTACTTC	CASSHSETQYF
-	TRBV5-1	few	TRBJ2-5	TGCGCCAGCAGCCCAACTCACTCCGGGACCCAGTACTTC	CASSPTHSGTQYF
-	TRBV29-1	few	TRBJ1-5	TGCAGCCCTAGAGAGGGGACCAATCAGCCCCAGCATTTT	CSPREGTNQPQHF
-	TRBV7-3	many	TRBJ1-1	TGTGCCAGCAGCTTAGAATGGCACACTGAAGCTTTCTTT	CASSLEWHTEAFF
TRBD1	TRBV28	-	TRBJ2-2	TGTGCCAGCAGCCGCTATAGTGACAGGGGTACCCGGCGGGAGCTGTTTTTT	CASSRYSDRGTRRELFF
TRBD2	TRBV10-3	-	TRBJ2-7	TGTGCCATCAGTCCGGGACTACTCTCCTACGAGCAGTACTTC	CAISPGLLSYEQYF
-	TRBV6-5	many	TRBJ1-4	TGTGCCAGCAGTTACTCCTGGGGAGGAGTTGCAACTAATGAAAAACTGTTTTTT	CASSYSWGGVATNEKLFF
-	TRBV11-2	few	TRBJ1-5	TGTGCCAGCAGCACCGTGACGGGGTCGGGTCAGCCCCAGCATTTT	CASSTVTGSGQPQHF
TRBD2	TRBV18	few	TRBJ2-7	TGTGCCAGCTCATCCAAGACTAGCGGGAAGGTCGAGCAGTACTTC	CASSSKTSGKVEQYF
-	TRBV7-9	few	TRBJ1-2	TGTGCCAGCAGCTTAGATTACGGAGACTATGGCTACACCTTC	CASSLDYGDYGYTF
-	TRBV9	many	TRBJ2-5	TGTGCCAGCAGCGTAGCTGATGTGGAGACCCAGTACTTC	CASSVADVETQYF
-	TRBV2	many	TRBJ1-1	TGTGCCAGCGGGGGAAAGGGTAGCCCCCCCACTGAAGCTTTCTTT	CASGGKGSPPTEAFF
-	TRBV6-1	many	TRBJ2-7	TGTGCCAGCAGTGACTGGGGGCGTCAACCATCGTACGAGCAGTACTTC	CASSDWGRQPSYEQYF
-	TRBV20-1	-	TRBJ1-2	TGCAGTGCTAGAGCCAGAGGGGCGGGCTATGGCTACACCTTC	CSARARGAGYGYTF
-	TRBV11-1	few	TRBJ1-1	TGTGCCAGCAGCCCACCAGATCGGGGGGAACCTACTCGGGAGTTCTTT	CASSPPDRGEPTREFF
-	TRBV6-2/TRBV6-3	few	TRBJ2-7	TGTGCCAGCACGAGGGAAGGATCCTACGAGCAGTACTTC	CASTREGSYEQYF
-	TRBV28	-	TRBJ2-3	TGTGCCAGCAGTCCCACCGGCGGCGTCGATACGCAGTATTTT	CASSPTGGVDTQYF
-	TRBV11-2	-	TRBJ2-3	TGTGCCAGCAGCTTAGATTCGGCGCGGCCCAAGTATTTTTTT	CASSLDSARPKYFF
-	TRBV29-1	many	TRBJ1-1	TGCAGCGTTGGTACAGGAGTGAACACTGAAGCTTTCTTT	CSVGTGVNTEAFF
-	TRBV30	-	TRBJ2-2	TGTGCGCAGACAGGCGGCGGGGAGCTGTTTTTT	CAQTGGGELFF